This T cell receptor (beta chain) was found in a study of OX40 agonist ivuxolimab in advanced cancers. Study-level background: Patients received intravenous ivuxolimab every 2 weeks at 0.01 to 10 mg/kg. Patients were over 65% male with ages roughly 23 to 79, mean 60.

In regard to this clone: The antigen remains unidentified.

Generated by immunoSEQ multiplex PCR, the TCRdb table keeps only in-frame clones and is missing some. The sample contains fewer than 85,000 clones, approximately 84% of which appear only once. Notes on the study in general: The study observed clonal expansion of CD4+ and CD8+ blood T cells by week 6 at 0.1 to 3.0 mg/kg. In general, CD8+ T cells held more expanded clones than CD4+ did, on average.

The CDR3 runs 15 residues. Germline CDR1 is SGHVS and CDR2 is FQNEAQ. With 4 bases removed from V and 0 bases from J, the gap between germline ends came to 12 bases. This receptor was identified in an adult with an advanced solid tumor such as melanoma, head and neck, liver or kidney cancer. V and J are TRBV7-8 and TRBJ1-1, with D possibly being TRBD1 (6 bases). The sequenced sample was CD4+ or CD8+ T cells sorted from blood, obtained in a trial of the OX40 agonist ivuxolimab. Written as DNA, the CDR3 is TGTGCCAGCAGCTCTAGGACAGATTTGAACACTGAAGCTTTCTTT. Amino acids: CASSSRTDLNTEAFF.